The 3 T cell receptor beta chains listed next were all sequenced from one sample in a study of T cell repertoires in cytomegalovirus infection. TCRdb re-analysed the reads in MiXCR, keeping a single row per CDR3 protein. Among 600,000 to 700,000 distinct CDR3 sequences listed, about 33% were seen once. For these TCRs, the target antigens are not known. The specimen comprised cultured PBMCs, sampled from culture after CMV antigen stimulation. These receptors were collected from a human donor in good health (CMV status not recorded). Some clones in this sample may be carry-over from other donors' samples.

This chain connects TRBV12-3 or TRBV12-4 to TRBJ1-1; unclear D gene. Trimming removed 2 bases from V and 1 base from J, with 8 bases in between. CDR3 length: 14 residues. CDR3 bases: TGTGCCAGCAGTTTATGGGCTCAGAACACTGAAGCTTTCTTT. It codes for CASSLWAQNTEAFF.

The V call is TRBV3-1, the J call TRBJ1-2, with D possibly matching TRBD1 (5 bases). CDR3 size: 12 residues. Trimming removed 5 bases from V and 8 bases from J, with 12 bases in between. The germline V gene encodes CDR1 LGHDT and CDR2 YNNKEL (reference sequence). CDR3 nucleotides: TGTGCCAGCAGCGAGAGGGGAGGCGGCTACACCTTC. Translated: CASSERGGGYTF.

The chain couples TRBV20-1 to TRBJ2-7; 14 nucleotides agree with TRBD2. Germline V gives CDR1 DFQATT, CDR2 SNEGSKA (reference sequence). This CDR3 is 15 amino acids long. V was pared by 5 bases and J by 6 bases, with 9 bases of the junction left unmatched. CDR3 sequence (DNA): TGCAGTGCTCCCAAACCGGGACTAGCGGGAGTCGAGCAGTACTTC. Translated, it gives CSAPKPGLAGVEQYF.